This T cell receptor (beta chain) was sequenced for a study of T cells after yellow fever vaccination. For the study at large: Preparation used SMART-Seq v4 Ultra Low Input for the low-cell-number fractions.

Study-wide results and limits: Reappearing after the booster were most of the clones from primary vaccination (almost 97% CD4, 88% CD8).

MiXCR was run by TCRdb on the 5' RACE reads, yielding one entry per CDR3 protein. This repertoire shows hundreds of thousands of distinct CDR3 sequences, 12% found once; its top ten account for about 15%. This clonotype was seen more than once but under ten times. Its antigen remains unidentified. Germline CDR1 SNHLY, CDR2 FYNNEI. The CDR3 sequence is 12 residues long. The germline V and J ends were trimmed by 0 bases and 9 bases, with 6 bases remaining between them. The chain links TRBV2 to TRBJ2-1; D perhaps matches TRBD2 (5 bases). The sample was PBMCs, taken on the day of the yellow fever booster vaccination. This sequence was found in a man younger than 45 who received the YFV17D yellow fever vaccine. The CDR3 spells CASSEAGVEQFF. The CDR3 bases are TGTGCCAGCAGTGAAGCGGGAGTTGAGCAGTTCTTC.